The 14 T cell receptor beta chains given below trace back to one sample, sequenced in a study of cytomegalovirus exposure and HLA in healthy donors. Researchers ran the PCR with 60 Vbeta and 13 Jbeta primers. This table comes from immunoSEQ multiplex PCR, and its TCRdb copy is limited to in-frame clones, with some not included. The sample shows 150,000 to 200,000 clones, about 90% of them seen only once. The material sequenced was PBMCs. These receptors were collected from a boy aged 2 to 10 in good health and CMV-seronegative.

The J gene is TRBJ2-7, the V gene TRBV7-2; TRBD1 might be the D (5 bases). This CDR3 region has 14 residues. The V and J ends lost 4 bases and 0 bases respectively, with 10 bases between them. Germline lookup yields CDR1 SGHTA and CDR2 FQGNSA. CDR3 DNA: TGTGCCAGCAGCTCCAGGGTAAGCTCCTACGAGCAGTACTTC. It yields the protein CASSSRVSSYEQYF.

This chain links TRBV7-9 with TRBJ1-3, with 9 bases matching TRBD1. Germline CDR1 SEHNR, CDR2 FQNEAQ (reference sequence). Germline trimming cut 4 bases from V and 12 bases from J; bases unmatched to any gene: 4. The CDR3 is made up of 12 amino acids. CDR3 DNA sequence: TGTGCCAGCAGCTCCGGGACAGGGTTCATATATTTT. As protein: CASSSGTGFIYF.

The chain recombines TRBV10-2 with TRBJ2-5; tentative D call: TRBD1 (6 bases). The ends were cut back, 4 bases at V and 5 bases at J, with 14 bases in the middle. The CDR3 extends over 14 amino acids. Germline V gives CDR1 WSHSY, CDR2 SAAADI. In nucleotides, the CDR3 is TGCGCCAGCAGTGGAGGACAGACTGGCGAGACCCAGTACTTC. This sequence encodes CASSGGQTGETQYF.

V and J are TRBV6-1 and TRBJ1-5, with a tentative D call TRBD1 (6 bases). The length of the CDR3 is 13 residues. Trimming left V 7 bases short and J 7 bases short, with 14 bases between. Germline V gene lookup returns CDR1 MNHNS and CDR2 SASEGT. CDR3 sequence: CASTGGVGQPQHF. The CDR3 DNA follows: TGTGCCAGCACGGGGGGCGTTGGGCAGCCCCAGCATTTT.

The chain's CDR3 is CASSLDPASGVYEQYF. The CDR3 DNA is TGTGCCAGCAGCTTAGATCCGGCTAGCGGGGTCTACGAGCAGTACTTC. The genes are TRBV11-2 and TRBJ2-7, with 9 bases that match TRBD2. V lost 0 bases and J lost 3; bases outside the gene matches: 6. This CDR3 is 16 amino acids long. Germline V gene data show CDR1 as SGHAT and CDR2 as FQNNGV.

CDR3 bases: TGTGCCAGCAGCTTTGGCCTAGCGGTCACAGATACGCAGTATTTT. As protein: CASSFGLAVTDTQYF. The rearrangement joins TRBV7-2 to TRBJ2-3; 7 bases line up with TRBD2. The V gene's germline CDR1 is SGHTA and CDR2 FQGNSA. V dropped 3 bases and J dropped 2; count of bases not matched to a gene: 5. This CDR3 is 15 amino acids long.

The V and J genes are TRBV5-1 and TRBJ1-4; D perhaps matches TRBD1 (6 bases). Germline V gives CDR1 SGHRS, CDR2 YFSETQ. The V gene lost 4 bases and the J gene lost 0 bases, with 13 bases spanning the gap. The CDR3 loop spans 16 amino acids. CDR3 in amino acids: CASSLGTLATNEKLFF. As DNA, the CDR3 is TGCGCCAGCAGCCTCGGGACACTTGCAACTAATGAAAAACTGTTTTTT.

DNA for the CDR3: TGTGCCAGCAGCGTAGCCCCCGACGGGTATGGCTACACCTTC. Its protein product is CASSVAPDGYGYTF. The chain joins TRBV9 to TRBJ1-2; D is unclear. V dropped 0 bases and J dropped 5 bases, with 11 bases sitting between them. Germline CDR1 reads SGDLS; CDR2 reads YYNGEE. CDR3 size: 14 residues.

The chain has TRBV5-4 and TRBJ2-3, with D tentatively TRBD1 (6 bases). Germline V CDR1 and CDR2: SGHNT, YYREEE (reference sequence). The CDR3 covers 16 residues. V was cut by 1 base and J by 3 bases, with 15 bases left in between. CDR3 sequence (DNA): TGTGCCAGCAGCTTGCGGTGGGGGCGACGGACAGATACGCAGTATTTT. Translated, it gives CASSLRWGRRTDTQYF.

This chain connects TRBV30 to TRBJ1-4; D gene unclear. V was shortened by 1 base and J by 6 bases, with 6 bases between the two germline ends. The CDR3 has 12 amino acids. The germline V gene has CDR1 GTSNPN and CDR2 SVGIG (reference sequence). The CDR3 here is CAWSGLDEKLFF. The CDR3 DNA reads as TGTGCCTGGAGTGGCTTAGATGAAAAACTGTTTTTT. The full variable domain, its missing parts supplied by reference TRBV30 and TRBJ1-4, is SQTIHQWPATLVQPVGSPLSLECTVEGTSNPNLYWYRQAAGRGLQLLFYSVGIGQISSEVPQNLSASRPQDRQFILSSKKLLLSDSGFYLCAWSGLDEKLFFGSGTQLSVL.

The V call is TRBV11-1, the J call TRBJ1-5, with TRBD1 matching over 8 bases. The V gene's germline CDR1 is SGHAT and CDR2 FQDESV (reference sequence). The J segment lost 4 bases and the V segment lost 10 bases, leaving 9 bases of the junction unmatched. This CDR3 is built from 14 residues. CDR3 sequence (DNA): TGTGCCAAACGCATGACAGGGGATAATCAGCCCCAGCATTTT. This translates into CAKRMTGDNQPQHF.

CDR3 in DNA: TGTGCCAGCAGCTCCCCCACAGGGGGCCGGGGGGAGACCCAGTACTTC. Residues: CASSSPTGGRGETQYF. The chain couples TRBV5-5 to TRBJ2-5; 9 bases are a match to TRBD1. Germline trimming cut 3 bases from V and 5 bases from J; bases unmatched to any gene: 11. Germline values: CDR1 SGHKS, CDR2 YYEKEE (reference sequence). The CDR3 contains 16 residues.

The chain couples TRBV19 to TRBJ2-7, with a possible D match to TRBD1 (5 bases). Looked up from germline, CDR1 is LNHDA and CDR2 is SQIVND (reference sequence). Trimming stripped 4 bases from V and 3 bases from J, with 10 bases between. The CDR3 loop spans 13 amino acids. The CDR3, as DNA: TGTGCCAGTAGTACGGACACGGACTACGAGCAGTACTTC. This sequence encodes CASSTDTDYEQYF.

The chain has TRBV4-2 and TRBJ2-7, with a possible D match to TRBD1 (5 bases). The CDR3 extends over 15 amino acids. Germline values: CDR1 LGHNA, CDR2 YNFKEQ. V lost 1 base and J lost 3, with 13 bases in between. The CDR3: CASSQVNQGVYEQYF. The CDR3 bases are TGTGCCAGCAGCCAAGTTAACCAGGGCGTCTACGAGCAGTACTTC.